Following are 19 T cell receptor beta chains from one sample sequenced in a study of T cell repertoires in cytomegalovirus infection. One entry per CDR3 protein results from TCRdb running MiXCR on the reads. The data contain tens of thousands of distinct CDR3 sequences, approximately 46% of them seen just once; the ten biggest clones take up 85% to 95%. Which antigens these TCRs recognize remains unknown. The sample here was CD8+ T cells from cultured PBMCs, taken from culture after CMV antigen stimulation. These receptors originate from a human donor in good health (CMV status not recorded). Some clones in this sample may be carry-over from other donors' samples.

This clonotype was found a few times. This chain connects TRBV19 to TRBJ2-1; a possible D gene is TRBD1 (6 bases). The CDR3 contains 14 residues. Trimming pared 7 bases from V and 8 bases from J, leaving 18 bases between. Germline CDR1 is LNHDA and CDR2 is SQIVND (reference sequence). DNA of the CDR3: TGTGCCAGTACTTACAGGGTACGCCACCATGAGCAGTTCTTC. It specifies CASTYRVRHHEQFF.

The chain is built from TRBV7-3 and TRBJ2-1, with TRBD1 as a possible D gene (5 bases). V was trimmed by 1 base and J by 8 bases, leaving 12 bases between them. Germline lookup yields CDR1 SGHTA and CDR2 FQGTGA. The CDR3 runs 14 residues. CDR3 loop: CASSLISGLDEQFF. The CDR3 DNA follows: TGTGCCAGCAGCTTAATATCAGGGTTGGATGAGCAGTTCTTC. Based on the CDR3 plus reference TRBV7-3 and TRBJ2-1, the full variable domain is GAGVSQTPSNKVTEKGKYVELRCDPISGHTALYWYRQSLGQGPEFLIYFQGTGAADDSGLPNDRFFAVRPEGSVSTLKIQRTERGDSAVYLCASSLISGLDEQFFGPGTRLTVL.

The chain employs TRBV30 and TRBJ2-7; the D is unclear. The CDR3 has 12 residues. Trimming removed 1 base from V and 3 bases from J, with 7 bases in between. The germline gives CDR1 GTSNPN, CDR2 SVGIG (reference sequence). The CDR3 nucleotides are TGTGCCTGGAGTGAGATTCTCTACGAGCAGTACTTC. It is translated as CAWSEILYEQYF. Together with reference TRBV30 and TRBJ2-7, the CDR3 gives the full variable domain: SQTIHQWPATLVQPVGSPLSLECTVEGTSNPNLYWYRQAAGRGLQLLFYSVGIGQISSEVPQNLSASRPQDRQFILSSKKLLLSDSGFYLCAWSEILYEQYFGPGTRLTVT.

The chain employs TRBV7-2 and TRBJ1-2; TRBD1 matches 7 bases. Trimming took 5 bases from V and 1 from J; bases not matched to a gene: 4. The CDR3 is 14 amino acids. Looked up from germline, CDR1 is SGHTA and CDR2 is FQGNSA. The CDR3 sequence is CASSRRGSNYGYTF. CDR3 in DNA: TGTGCCAGCAGCCGCAGGGGGAGTAACTATGGCTACACCTTC.

This clonotype was observed a few times. The V and J genes are TRBV7-8 and TRBJ2-1, with a possible D match to TRBD2 (6 bases). The length of the CDR3 is 13 residues. The V gene's germline CDR1 is SGHVS and CDR2 FQNEAQ. Trimming removed 4 bases from V and 3 bases from J, with 7 bases in between. This chain's CDR3 is CASSSGLYNEQFF. The CDR3 DNA is TGTGCCAGCAGCTCGGGACTCTACAATGAGCAGTTCTTC.

The rearrangement joins TRBV7-2 to TRBJ2-3; 10 bases agree with TRBD2. The CDR3 runs to 16 residues. Germline CDR1 reads SGHTA; CDR2 reads FQGNSA. V was pared by 0 bases and J by 6 bases, with 6 bases of the junction left unmatched. CDR3 in DNA: TGTGCCAGCAGCTTAGCAGCGGGAGGGATTTTGGATACGCAGTATTTT. As protein: CASSLAAGGILDTQYF.

V and J are TRBV6-1 and TRBJ2-1; TRBD1 aligns across 9 bases. The CDR3 has 16 amino acids. Germline V gene sequence: CDR1 MNHNS, CDR2 SASEGT. V trimming: 2 bases; J trimming: 0 bases; junction bases outside the gene matches: 2. CDR3 DNA: TGTGCCAGCAGTGAACAACAGGGGGCCTCCTACAATGAGCAGTTCTTC. Protein product: CASSEQQGASYNEQFF.

V gene TRBV6-1 combines with J gene TRBJ2-7; D unclear. Trimming left V 7 bases short and J 6 bases short, with 7 bases between. The CDR3 contains 10 residues. Germline V gene sequence: CDR1 MNHNS, CDR2 SASEGT. CDR3: CASNPPEQYF. For the CDR3, the DNA is TGTGCCAGCAACCCCCCCGAGCAGTACTTC.

The chain couples TRBV7-9 to TRBJ2-7; TRBD2 aligns across 8 bases. The J segment lost 2 bases and the V segment lost 0 bases, leaving 12 bases of the junction unmatched. The CDR3 covers 18 residues. Germline CDR1 SEHNR, CDR2 FQNEAQ (reference sequence). This CDR3 reads CASSLARVIAGPTYEQYF. CDR3 DNA: TGTGCCAGCAGCTTAGCGCGGGTAATAGCGGGACCAACCTACGAGCAGTACTTC.

This clonotype was detected ten times or more. The V call is TRBV7-8, the J call TRBJ2-7; 7 nucleotides line up with TRBD2. The CDR3 has 16 amino acids. V was pared by 4 bases and J by 3 bases, with 12 bases of the junction left unmatched. The V gene's germline CDR1 is SGHVS and CDR2 FQNEAQ. Written as DNA, the CDR3 is TGTGCCAGCAGCTCCCACTTCGGCGGGAGAATCTACGAGCAGTACTTC. Residues: CASSSHFGGRIYEQYF.

This chain uses TRBV14 with TRBJ2-1; D possibly corresponds to TRBD2 (6 bases). This CDR3 is 14 amino acids long. CDR1 SGHDN and CDR2 FVKESK come from the germline V gene. The V end lost 5 bases, the J end lost 2 bases, and 10 bases lay between the germline ends. The DNA for the CDR3 is TGTGCCAGCAGCTTCGGGGGTACCTACAATGAGCAGTTCTTC. Its translation is CASSFGGTYNEQFF.

This clonotype was seen a few times. The chain is built from TRBV7-9 and TRBJ2-2; D unclear. The CDR3 is 12 amino acids. V was clipped by 5 bases and J by 5 bases, with 6 bases between them. Germline V gene data show CDR1 as SEHNR and CDR2 as FQNEAQ (reference sequence). The CDR3 DNA sequence: TGTGCCAGCAGCCGTGGGACCGGGGAGCTGTTTTTT. It yields the protein CASSRGTGELFF.

J is TRBJ2-7 and V is TRBV5-1; TRBD2 might be the D (5 bases). Germline assignment: CDR1 SGHRS and CDR2 YFSETQ. With 4 bases removed from V and 3 bases from J, the gap between germline ends came to 11 bases. CDR3 length: 13 residues. Written as DNA, the CDR3 is TGCGCCAGCAGCCCGGCCGCGGGCTACGAGCAGTACTTC. This translates into CASSPAAGYEQYF.

This rearrangement joins TRBV7-8 to TRBJ2-1; TRBD2 matches 10 bases. The CDR3 is 17 amino acids. After removal of 7 bases from V and 7 bases from J, the junction contained 16 bases not matched to a gene. Germline CDR1 SGHVS, CDR2 FQNEAQ. The CDR3 spells CASTRATSGARGNEQFF. CDR3 in DNA: TGTGCCAGCACCAGAGCTACTAGCGGGGCTAGGGGAAATGAGCAGTTCTTC.

This clonotype appeared a few times. The V gene is TRBV5-6, the J gene TRBJ2-7; 9 bases align to TRBD2. J was trimmed by 5 bases and V by 2 bases; bases with no gene match: 8. CDR1 is SGHDT and CDR2 is YYEEEE in the germline V gene. The CDR3 consists of 15 residues. Here the CDR3 DNA reads TGTGCCAGCAGCTTTATGGCGGGAGGGCCCCACGAGCAGTACTTC. Translation: CASSFMAGGPHEQYF.

This chain uses TRBV6-2 or TRBV6-3 with TRBJ2-1; 9 nucleotides align to TRBD2. Germline V gene data show CDR1 as MNHEY and CDR2 as SVGEGT. The J segment lost 7 bases and the V segment lost 6 bases, leaving 4 bases of the junction unmatched. The CDR3 loop spans 13 amino acids. The CDR3 region is CASSLAGSNEQFF. The CDR3 DNA reads TGTGCCAGCAGCCTAGCGGGGTCAAATGAGCAGTTCTTC.

This clonotype has just a few counts. The chain has TRBV12-5 and TRBJ1-6; D ambiguous. This CDR3 region has 14 residues. The germline V gene has CDR1 LGHNT and CDR2 FRNRAP. The V gene lost 2 bases and the J gene lost 10 bases, with 12 bases spanning the gap. The CDR3 sequence: CASGLWGSGSPLHF. CDR3 DNA sequence: TGTGCTAGTGGTTTGTGGGGAAGCGGGTCACCCCTCCACTTT.

V gene TRBV7-3 combines with J gene TRBJ2-3, with TRBD1 as a possible D gene (5 bases). CDR3 length: 14 amino acids. Germline V CDR1 and CDR2: SGHTA, FQGTGA. V lost 5 bases and J lost 4, with 13 bases in between. This CDR3 is CASSPPRDPDTQYF. The CDR3 DNA sequence: TGTGCCAGCAGCCCACCCAGGGATCCAGATACGCAGTATTTT.

The rearrangement uses TRBV4-2 and TRBJ2-7; unclear D gene. This CDR3 is built from 14 residues. V was pared by 1 base and J by 2 bases, with 9 bases between. The V gene's germline CDR1 is LGHNA and CDR2 YNFKEQ. The CDR3 sequence is CASSQGTSAYEQYF. In DNA form, the CDR3 reads TGTGCCAGCAGCCAAGGTACATCCGCCTACGAGCAGTACTTC.